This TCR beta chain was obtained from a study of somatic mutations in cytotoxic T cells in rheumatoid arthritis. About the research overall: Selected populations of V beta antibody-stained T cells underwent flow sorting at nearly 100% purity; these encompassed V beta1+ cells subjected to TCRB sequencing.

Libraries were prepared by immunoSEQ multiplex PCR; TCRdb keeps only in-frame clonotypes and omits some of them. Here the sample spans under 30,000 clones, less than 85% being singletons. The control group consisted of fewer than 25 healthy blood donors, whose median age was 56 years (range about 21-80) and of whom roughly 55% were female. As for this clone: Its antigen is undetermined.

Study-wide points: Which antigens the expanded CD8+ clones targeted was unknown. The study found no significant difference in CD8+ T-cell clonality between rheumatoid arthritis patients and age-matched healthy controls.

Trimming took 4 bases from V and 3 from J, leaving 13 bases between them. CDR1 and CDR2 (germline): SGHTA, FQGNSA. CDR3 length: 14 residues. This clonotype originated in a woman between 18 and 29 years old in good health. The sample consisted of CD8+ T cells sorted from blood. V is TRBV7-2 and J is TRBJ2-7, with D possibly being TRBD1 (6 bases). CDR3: CASSSRDTFYEQYF. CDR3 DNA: TGTGCCAGCAGCTCCCGGGACACCTTCTACGAGCAGTACTTC.